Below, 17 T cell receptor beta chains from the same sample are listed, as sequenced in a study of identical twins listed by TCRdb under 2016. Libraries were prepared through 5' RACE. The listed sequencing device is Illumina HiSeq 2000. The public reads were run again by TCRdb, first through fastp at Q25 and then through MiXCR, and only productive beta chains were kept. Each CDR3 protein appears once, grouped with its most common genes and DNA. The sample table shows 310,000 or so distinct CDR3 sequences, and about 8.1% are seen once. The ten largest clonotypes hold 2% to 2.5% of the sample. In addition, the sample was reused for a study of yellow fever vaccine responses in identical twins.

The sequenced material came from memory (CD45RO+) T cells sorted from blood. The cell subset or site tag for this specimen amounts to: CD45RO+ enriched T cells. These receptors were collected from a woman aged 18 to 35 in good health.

The CDR3: CSARPGTRGYEQYF. As DNA, the CDR3 is TGCAGTGCGCGACCCGGGACTAGAGGGTACGAGCAGTACTTC. The chain is built from TRBV20-1 and TRBJ2-7; 8 bases align to TRBD2. The germline V gene encodes CDR1 DFQATT and CDR2 SNEGSKA (reference sequence). J was trimmed by 4 bases and V by 6 bases; bases with no gene match: 11. The CDR3 is made up of 14 amino acids.

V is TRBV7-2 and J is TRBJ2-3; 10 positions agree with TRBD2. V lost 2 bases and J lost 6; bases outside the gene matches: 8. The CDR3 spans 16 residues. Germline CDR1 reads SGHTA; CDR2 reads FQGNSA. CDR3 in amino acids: CASSLNLAGVGDTQYF. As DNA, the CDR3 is TGTGCCAGCAGCTTAAATCTAGCGGGGGTGGGGGATACGCAGTATTTT.

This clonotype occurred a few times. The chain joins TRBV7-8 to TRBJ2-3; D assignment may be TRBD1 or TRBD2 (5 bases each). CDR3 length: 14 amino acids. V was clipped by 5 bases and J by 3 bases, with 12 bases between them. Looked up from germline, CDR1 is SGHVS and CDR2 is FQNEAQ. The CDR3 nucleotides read TGTGCCAGCAGCCCCACGGGGCCGACAGATACGCAGTATTTT. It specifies CASSPTGPTDTQYF. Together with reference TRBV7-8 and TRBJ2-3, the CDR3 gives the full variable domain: GAGVSQSPRYKVAKRGQDVALRCDPISGHVSLFWYQQALGQGPEFLTYFQNEAQLDKSGLPSDRFFAERPEGSVSTLKIQRTQQEDSAVYLCASSPTGPTDTQYFGPGTRLTVL.

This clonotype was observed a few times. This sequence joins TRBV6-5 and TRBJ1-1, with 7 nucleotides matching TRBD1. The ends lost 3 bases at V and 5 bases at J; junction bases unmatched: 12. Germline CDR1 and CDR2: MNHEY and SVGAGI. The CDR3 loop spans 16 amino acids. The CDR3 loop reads CASSYRGGGAGTEAFF. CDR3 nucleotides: TGTGCCAGCAGTTATAGGGGAGGGGGCGCGGGAACTGAAGCTTTCTTT.

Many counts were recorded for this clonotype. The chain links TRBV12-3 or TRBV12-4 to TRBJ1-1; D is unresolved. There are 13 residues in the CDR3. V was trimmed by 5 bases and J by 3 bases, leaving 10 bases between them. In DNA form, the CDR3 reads TGTGCCAGCAGTCTGGTTAGTGACACTGAAGCTTTCTTT. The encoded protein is CASSLVSDTEAFF.

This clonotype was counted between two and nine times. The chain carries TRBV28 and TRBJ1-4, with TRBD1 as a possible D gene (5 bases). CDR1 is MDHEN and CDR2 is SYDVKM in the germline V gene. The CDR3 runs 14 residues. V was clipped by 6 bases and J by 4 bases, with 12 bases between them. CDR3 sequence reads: CASSLTGYNEKLFF. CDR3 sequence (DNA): TGTGCCAGCAGCTTAACAGGTTATAATGAAAAACTGTTTTTT.

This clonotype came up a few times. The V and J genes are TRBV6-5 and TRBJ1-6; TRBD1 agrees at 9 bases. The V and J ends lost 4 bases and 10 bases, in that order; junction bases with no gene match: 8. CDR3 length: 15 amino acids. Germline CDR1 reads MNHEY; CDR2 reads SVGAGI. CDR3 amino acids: CASSSGTGPRSPLHF. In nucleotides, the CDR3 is TGTGCCAGCAGTTCAGGGACAGGGCCTCGGTCACCCCTCCACTTT.

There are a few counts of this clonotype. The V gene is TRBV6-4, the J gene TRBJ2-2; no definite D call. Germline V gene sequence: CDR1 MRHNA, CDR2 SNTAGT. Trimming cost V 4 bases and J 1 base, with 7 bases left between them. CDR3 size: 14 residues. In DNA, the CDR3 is TGTGCCAGCAGTGTCAACTGGAACACCGGGGAGCTGTTTTTT. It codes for CASSVNWNTGELFF.

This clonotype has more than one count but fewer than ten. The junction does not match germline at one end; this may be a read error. The CDR3 loop is CASSQGDRSPHF. Written as DNA, the CDR3 is TGTGCCAGCAGCCAAGGGGACAGATCGCCGCATTTT. This chain links TRBV3-1 with TRBJ1-6; 7 bases are shared with TRBD1. This CDR3 region has 12 residues. Germline loops: CDR1 LGHDT, CDR2 YNNKEL (reference sequence).

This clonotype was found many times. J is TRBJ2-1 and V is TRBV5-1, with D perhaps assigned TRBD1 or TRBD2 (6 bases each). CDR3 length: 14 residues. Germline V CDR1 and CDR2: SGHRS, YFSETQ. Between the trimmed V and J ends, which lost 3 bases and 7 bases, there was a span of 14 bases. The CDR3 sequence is CASSYRESGNEQFF. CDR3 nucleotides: TGCGCCAGCAGCTACAGGGAAAGCGGGAATGAGCAGTTCTTC. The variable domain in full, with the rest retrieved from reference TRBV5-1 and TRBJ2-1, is KAGVTQTPRYLIKTRGQQVTLSCSPISGHRSVSWYQQTPGQGLQFLFEYFSETQRNKGNFPGRFSGRQFSNSRSEMNVSTLELGDSALYLCASSYRESGNEQFFGPGTRLTVL.

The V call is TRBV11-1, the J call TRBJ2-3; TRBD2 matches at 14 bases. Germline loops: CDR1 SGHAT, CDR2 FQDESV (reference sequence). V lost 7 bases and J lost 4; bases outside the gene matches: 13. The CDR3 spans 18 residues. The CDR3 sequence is CASTPGLAGGGASDTQYF. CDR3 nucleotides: TGTGCCAGCACCCCTGGACTAGCGGGAGGAGGAGCTTCAGATACGCAGTATTTT.

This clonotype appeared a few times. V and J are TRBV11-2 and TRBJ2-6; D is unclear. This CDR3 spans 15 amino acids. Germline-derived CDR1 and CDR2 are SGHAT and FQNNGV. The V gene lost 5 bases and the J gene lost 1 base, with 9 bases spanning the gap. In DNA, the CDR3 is TGTGCCAGCAGCCAACAAAATTCTGGGGCCAACGTCCTGACTTTC. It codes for CASSQQNSGANVLTF.

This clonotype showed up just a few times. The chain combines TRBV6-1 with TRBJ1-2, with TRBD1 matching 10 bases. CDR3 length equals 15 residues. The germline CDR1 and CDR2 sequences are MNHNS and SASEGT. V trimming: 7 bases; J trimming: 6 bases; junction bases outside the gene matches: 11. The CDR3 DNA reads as TGTGCCAGCACCGCCTCCGGGACAGGGGCTAATGGCTACACCTTC. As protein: CASTASGTGANGYTF.

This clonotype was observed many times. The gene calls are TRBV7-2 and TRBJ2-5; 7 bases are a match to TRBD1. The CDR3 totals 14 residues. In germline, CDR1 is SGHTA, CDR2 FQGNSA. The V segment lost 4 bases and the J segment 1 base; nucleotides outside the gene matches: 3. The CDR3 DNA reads TGTGCCAGCAGCTCGAGACAGGGCCAAGAGACCCAGTACTTC. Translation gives CASSSRQGQETQYF.

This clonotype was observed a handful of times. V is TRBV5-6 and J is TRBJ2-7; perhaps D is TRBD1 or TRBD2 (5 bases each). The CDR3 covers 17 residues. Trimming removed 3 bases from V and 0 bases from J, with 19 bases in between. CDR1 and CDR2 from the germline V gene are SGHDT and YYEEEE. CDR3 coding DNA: TGTGCCAGCAGCTGGAGCCCGTCCGGGGCGAGCTCCTACGAGCAGTACGTC. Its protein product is CASSWSPSGASSYEQYV.

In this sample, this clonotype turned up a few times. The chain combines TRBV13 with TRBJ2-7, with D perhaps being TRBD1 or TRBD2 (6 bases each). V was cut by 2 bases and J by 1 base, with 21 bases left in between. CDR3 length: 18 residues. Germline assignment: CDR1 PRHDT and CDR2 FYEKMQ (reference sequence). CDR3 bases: TGTGCCAGCAGCTTATCGGTGTTCGGGGGCGCGGATTCCTACGAGCAGTACTTC. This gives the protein CASSLSVFGGADSYEQYF. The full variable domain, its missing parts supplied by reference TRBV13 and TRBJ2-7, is AAGVIQSPRHLIKEKRETATLKCYPIPRHDTVYWYQQGPGQDPQFLISFYEKMQSDKGSIPDRFSAQQFSDYHSELNMSSLELGDSALYFCASSLSVFGGADSYEQYFGPGTRLTVT.

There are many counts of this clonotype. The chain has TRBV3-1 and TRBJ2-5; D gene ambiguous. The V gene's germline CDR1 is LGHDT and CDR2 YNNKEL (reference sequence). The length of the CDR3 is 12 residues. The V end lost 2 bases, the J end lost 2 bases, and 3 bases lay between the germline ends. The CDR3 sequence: CASSQTQETQYF. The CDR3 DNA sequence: TGTGCCAGCAGCCAAACTCAAGAGACCCAGTACTTC.